The clone carrying this T cell receptor beta chain was seen repeatedly, ten times or more. Amplified regions were TCR beta CDR3 sequences from RNA transcripts. TCR CDR3 underwent first-round RT-PCR with the HTBI primer set. TCRdb used MiXCR to reprocess the multiplex PCR reads, holding one entry per CDR3 protein. This sample has fewer than 350,000 distinct CDR3 sequences, with about a sixth found just once. The data were obtained in a study of T cells in Graves' hyperthyroidism and ophthalmopathy. Each 10 ml fresh peripheral blood draw supplied the PBMCs. J lost 7 bases, V lost 3 bases, and 0 bases had no gene match. This CDR3 is 11 amino acids long.

The specimen was blood. V gene TRBV12-3 or TRBV12-4 combines with J gene TRBJ2-7, with 7 nucleotides matching TRBD1. This TCR came from a middle-aged woman with Graves' ophthalmopathy. The CDR3, as DNA: TGTGCCAGCAGTTTCAGGGGGGAGCAGTACTTC. Translation: CASSFRGEQYF.